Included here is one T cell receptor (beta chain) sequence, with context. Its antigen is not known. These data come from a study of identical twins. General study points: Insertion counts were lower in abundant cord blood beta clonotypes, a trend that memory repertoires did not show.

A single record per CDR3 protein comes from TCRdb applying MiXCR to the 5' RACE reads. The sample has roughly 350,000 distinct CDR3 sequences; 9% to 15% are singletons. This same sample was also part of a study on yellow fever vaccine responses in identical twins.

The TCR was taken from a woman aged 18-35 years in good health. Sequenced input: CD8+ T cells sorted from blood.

The CDR3 here is CASSYRASSYNEQFF. The CDR3 DNA reads as TGTGCCAGCAGCTACAGGGCCAGCTCCTACAATGAGCAGTTCTTC. The rearrangement links TRBV28 to TRBJ2-1, with a tentative D call TRBD1 (6 bases). Between the trimmed V and J ends, which lost 6 bases and 0 bases, there was a span of 12 bases. This CDR3 spans 15 amino acids. Germline lookup yields CDR1 MDHEN and CDR2 SYDVKM. The variable domain in full, completed from reference TRBV28 and TRBJ2-1, reads DVKVTQSSRYLVKRTGEKVFLECVQDMDHENMFWYRQDPGLGLRLIYFSYDVKMKEKGDIPEGYSVSREKKERFSLILESASTNQTSMYLCASSYRASSYNEQFFGPGTRLTVL.